The 26 T cell receptor beta chains listed next were all sequenced from one sample in a study of T cells after yellow fever vaccination. TCRdb reprocessed the 5' RACE reads via MiXCR and lists one record per CDR3 protein. The profile shows roughly 300,000 distinct CDR3 sequences, approximately 8% of them singletons. The input for sequencing was PBMCs, taken more than 40 days after the first yellow fever vaccination. Receptor source: a man aged 18-30 years who received the YFV17D yellow fever vaccine.

This clonotype was seen at least ten times. The genes are TRBV25-1 and TRBJ2-4; possible D gene TRBD2, 5 bases. CDR3 length equals 11 residues. Germline V gives CDR1 MGHDK, CDR2 SYGVNS. V gave up 3 bases and J gave up 11 bases, with 8 bases separating them. The DNA of the CDR3 is TGTGCCAGCAGTGACGGGGAATTTCAGTACTTC. This gives the protein CASSDGEFQYF.

This chain links TRBV7-2 with TRBJ2-2, with 7 bases identical to TRBD1. This CDR3 has 14 residues. Germline-derived CDR1 and CDR2 are SGHTA and FQGNSA. Trimming took 5 bases from V and 7 from J; bases not matched to a gene: 7. CDR3 in DNA: TGTGCCAGCAGCAGAGACAGGGCTATCGGGGAGCTGTTTTTT. Residues: CASSRDRAIGELFF.

There are many counts of this clonotype. This sequence joins TRBV7-2 and TRBJ2-7; TRBD1 matches 8 bases. Germline V gene data show CDR1 as SGHTA and CDR2 as FQGNSA. After removal of 1 base from V and 6 bases from J, the junction contained 2 bases not matched to a gene. CDR3 length equals 13 residues. The CDR3 sequence is CASSLGTGGEQYV. As DNA, the CDR3 is TGTGCCAGCAGCTTAGGAACAGGGGGCGAGCAGTACGTC.

In nucleotides, the CDR3 is TGTGCCAGCAGCCAGGGACTACCCTACACAGATACGCAGTATTTT. Translated: CASSQGLPYTDTQYF. The chain has TRBV9 and TRBJ2-3, with TRBD2 identical over 7 bases. Germline assignment: CDR1 SGDLS and CDR2 YYNGEE. V dropped 4 bases and J dropped 2; count of bases not matched to a gene: 7. The CDR3 sequence is 15 residues long.

There are a few counts of this clonotype. The V gene is TRBV5-1, the J gene TRBJ2-3, with 8 bases matching TRBD1. Unmatched junction bases numbered 4, after V lost 3 bases and J lost 1 base. The germline gives CDR1 SGHRS, CDR2 YFSETQ. This CDR3 region has 15 residues. Written as DNA, the CDR3 is TGCGCCAGCAGCTGGGGACAGGCGGGCACAGATACGCAGTATTTT. It encodes CASSWGQAGTDTQYF. The full variable domain, in which reference TRBV5-1 and TRBJ2-3 provide the parts outside the CDR3, is KAGVTQTPRYLIKTRGQQVTLSCSPISGHRSVSWYQQTPGQGLQFLFEYFSETQRNKGNFPGRFSGRQFSNSRSEMNVSTLELGDSALYLCASSWGQAGTDTQYFGPGTRLTVL.

This clonotype has more than one count but fewer than ten. The chain employs TRBV6-5 and TRBJ2-1, with a weak D call TRBD1 (6 bases). V lost 0 bases, J lost 3 bases, and 15 bases lay in between. The length of the CDR3 is 17 residues. CDR1 MNHEY and CDR2 SVGAGI come from the germline V gene. The CDR3 is CASSYSPTGNYYNEQFF. The CDR3 bases are TGTGCCAGCAGTTACTCGCCTACAGGGAATTACTACAATGAGCAGTTCTTC.

This clonotype was counted only a few times. This chain links TRBV20-1 with TRBJ2-1; 7 bases are shared with TRBD2. CDR1 and CDR2 (germline): DFQATT, SNEGSKA (reference sequence). This CDR3 contains 14 residues. The J segment lost 2 bases and the V segment lost 3 bases, leaving 4 bases of the junction unmatched. DNA of the CDR3: TGCAGTGCTAGTGACGGGGGGACCTACAATGAGCAGTTCTTC. Residues: CSASDGGTYNEQFF.

This clonotype was seen more than once but under ten times. The chain links TRBV7-9 to TRBJ2-5, with 7 bases matching TRBD2. The CDR3 is 15 residues long. Germline V gene data show CDR1 as SEHNR and CDR2 as FQNEAQ (reference sequence). J gave up 1 base and V 4 bases, and 6 bases lay outside the gene matches. DNA of the CDR3: TGTGCCAGCAGCTCGGTGGGGAGGGCCCAAGAGACCCAGTACTTC. Encoded protein: CASSSVGRAQETQYF.

The rearrangement uses TRBV21-1 and TRBJ1-2. TRBV21-1 counts as a pseudogene. The CDR3 contains 10 residues. The CDR3, as DNA: TGTGCCTTGCAGGCCTATGGCTACACCTTC. Translating gives CALQAYGYTF.

This clonotype showed up many times. The rearrangement links TRBV5-1 to TRBJ2-3; 8 bases agree with TRBD1. Germline-derived CDR1 and CDR2 are SGHRS and YFSETQ. The CDR3 totals 16 residues. Trimming cost V 5 bases and J 1 base; bases outside gene matches: 9. For the CDR3, the DNA is TGCGCCAGCAGATCACCAGGGGGCGAAGGCACAGATACGCAGTATTTT. This translates into CASRSPGGEGTDTQYF.

The chain is built from TRBV5-5 and TRBJ2-2; possible D gene TRBD1, 6 bases. The ends were cut back, 4 bases at V and 2 bases at J, with 12 bases in the middle. Germline V gives CDR1 SGHKS, CDR2 YYEKEE (reference sequence). The CDR3 totals 15 residues. In nucleotides, the CDR3 is TGTGCCAGCAGCACGCGGACAGTAAACACCGGGGAGCTGTTTTTT. It codes for CASSTRTVNTGELFF.

The V and J genes are TRBV12-3 or TRBV12-4 and TRBJ1-1; no definite D call. The CDR3 extends over 13 amino acids. The germline V and J ends were trimmed by 5 bases and 11 bases, with 18 bases remaining between them. CDR3 sequence (DNA): TGTGCCAGCAGTCAAAACATGGGCATGAGTGCTTTCTTT. It codes for CASSQNMGMSAFF.

A note on this clonotype: One base away lies a much larger clone, so this may be a sequencing read error. This chain joins TRBV4-1 and TRBJ2-3; 10 positions match TRBD2. Germline-derived CDR1 and CDR2 are MGHRA and YSYEKL. This CDR3 has 17 amino acids. This CDR3 reads CASNQSPSGGDTDTQYF. The CDR3, as DNA: TGCGCCAGCAACCAAAGTCCTAGCGGGGGCGACACAGATACGCAGTATTTT.

This clonotype was counted between two and nine times. V gene TRBV20-1 combines with J gene TRBJ2-7, with 11 bases matching TRBD1. The junction had 11 bases not matched to a gene; V was cut back by 2 bases and J by 5 bases. CDR3 size: 16 residues. Germline CDR1 reads DFQATT; CDR2 reads SNEGSKA (reference sequence). CDR3 sequence (DNA): TGCAGTGCTAGACAGTTCCCGGACAGGGGGCTCAACGAGCAGTACTTC. This codes for CSARQFPDRGLNEQYF.

This sequence joins TRBV18 and TRBJ1-5, with no clear D. V lost 2 bases, J lost 4 bases, and 9 bases lay in between. Germline CDR1 is KGHSH and CDR2 is LQKENI. The CDR3 loop spans 14 amino acids. CDR3 region: CASSPNGVNQPQHF. CDR3 DNA: TGTGCCAGCTCACCAAACGGGGTGAATCAGCCCCAGCATTTT.

This clonotype was detected a few times. The J gene is TRBJ2-1, the V gene TRBV12-3 or TRBV12-4; TRBD1 agrees at 8 bases. This CDR3 has 13 residues. Germline trimming cut 6 bases from V and 13 bases from J; bases unmatched to any gene: 11. The CDR3 region is CASRDRDRLPQFF. CDR3 nucleotide sequence: TGTGCCAGCAGGGACAGGGACAGACTCCCCCAGTTCTTC.

The chain links TRBV20-1 to TRBJ2-7; tentative D call: TRBD1 (6 bases). Looked up from germline, CDR1 is DFQATT and CDR2 is SNEGSKA (reference sequence). This CDR3 region has 15 residues. V lost 3 bases and J 3 bases, leaving 18 bases between the germline ends. The CDR3 reads CSASPRDTVDYEQYV. CDR3 in DNA: TGCAGTGCTAGCCCAAGGGACACCGTTGACTACGAGCAGTACGTC.

V gene TRBV15 combines with J gene TRBJ2-3; D not resolved. CDR3 length: 12 residues. From germline, CDR1 is LNHNV and CDR2 YYDKDF (reference sequence). V dropped 3 bases and J dropped 6 bases, with 7 bases sitting between them. The CDR3: CATSSYADTQYF. The CDR3 DNA reads as TGTGCCACCAGCAGCTACGCCGATACGCAGTATTTT. Looking up the rest from reference TRBV15 and TRBJ2-3 gives the full variable domain: DAMVIQNPRYQVTQFGKPVTLSCSQTLNHNVMYWYQQKSSQAPKLLFHYYDKDFNNEADTPDNFQSRRPNTSFCFLDIRSPGLGDTAMYLCATSSYADTQYFGPGTRLTVL.

The rearrangement uses TRBV4-2 and TRBJ2-1; 7 positions agree with TRBD1. Per the germline V gene, CDR1 is LGHNA and CDR2 is YNFKEQ. The CDR3 covers 16 residues. V dropped 2 bases and J dropped 6; count of bases not matched to a gene: 10. The CDR3 reads CASSQPDRAYSNEQFF. The CDR3 DNA reads as TGTGCCAGCAGCCAACCCGACAGGGCCTACTCCAATGAGCAGTTCTTC.

This clonotype was recorded a few times. The chain has TRBV19 and TRBJ2-6, with D tentatively TRBD2 (6 bases). The V gene's germline CDR1 is LNHDA and CDR2 SQIVND (reference sequence). The CDR3 length is 17 residues. Trimming stripped 9 bases from V and 0 bases from J, with 18 bases between. The CDR3 protein is CASHNAGIGSGANVLTF. The CDR3 DNA sequence: TGTGCCAGCCACAACGCGGGGATCGGCTCTGGGGCCAACGTCCTGACTTTC.

This clonotype appeared a few times. V usage is TRBV5-6 and J usage is TRBJ2-5; maybe TRBD1 (6 bases). From germline, CDR1 is SGHDT and CDR2 YYEEEE. The CDR3 extends over 13 amino acids. V gave up 2 bases and J gave up 5 bases, with 10 bases separating them. The CDR3 protein is CASSFWGRETQYF. Written as DNA, the CDR3 is TGTGCCAGCAGCTTCTGGGGGCGTGAGACCCAGTACTTC.

This sequence joins TRBV27 and TRBJ1-4, with D possibly TRBD1 on 6 matching bases. CDR1 and CDR2 (germline): MNHEY, SMNVEV (reference sequence). V was shortened by 7 bases and J by 14 bases, with 23 bases between the two germline ends. This CDR3 contains 14 residues. The CDR3 reads CASTTNRGHGTLFF. As DNA, the CDR3 is TGTGCCAGCACCACAAATAGGGGACACGGCACGCTGTTTTTT.

In nucleotides, the CDR3 is TGTGCCAGCAGCTTGGTTCCGTTTCAGCAGTTCTTC. Amino acid sequence: CASSLVPFQQFF. This chain links TRBV5-6 with TRBJ2-1; D is ambiguous. The V gene's germline CDR1 is SGHDT and CDR2 YYEEEE. V was pared by 0 bases and J by 11 bases, with 9 bases between. The CDR3 sequence is 12 residues long.

The chain couples TRBV4-3 to TRBJ2-3; possible D gene TRBD2, 5 bases. The germline V and J ends were trimmed by 5 bases and 4 bases, with 13 bases remaining between them. The CDR3 has 14 amino acids. In germline, CDR1 is LGHNA, CDR2 YSLEER. The CDR3, as DNA: TGCGCCAGCAGCACCCGAGGACTGGCAGATACGCAGTATTTT. This encodes CASSTRGLADTQYF.

There are a few counts of this clonotype. The genes are TRBV20-1 and TRBJ2-5; 10 positions match TRBD1. The CDR3 spans 13 residues. Germline CDR1 is DFQATT and CDR2 is SNEGSKA (reference sequence). V lost 5 bases to trimming and J lost 5 bases; unmatched junction nucleotides: 5. CDR3 DNA: TGCAGTGCTCCGGGACAGGGGCGCGAGACCCAGTACTTC. This translates into CSAPGQGRETQYF.

This clonotype is medium-sized by share. The chain uses TRBV6-4 and TRBJ2-1; TRBD2 aligns across 10 bases. The junction had 2 bases not matched to a gene; V was cut back by 4 bases and J by 2 bases. CDR3 length: 15 residues. Germline loops: CDR1 MRHNA, CDR2 SNTAGT. CDR3 sequence reads: CASSGTSGTYNEQFF. CDR3 DNA: TGTGCCAGCAGTGGGACTAGCGGAACCTACAATGAGCAGTTCTTC.